This TCR beta chain appears in the sequencing data of a study of cytomegalovirus exposure and HLA in healthy donors. General study results and limits: Subsequent analysis of the 100 to 150 validation repertoires found a tendency for first-cohort TCR clusters to co-occur. Investigators reported over 150 TCR beta chains as tied to cytomegalovirus.

Clones were read by immunoSEQ multiplex PCR, and TCRdb kept only the in-frame ones, dropping some. The sample carries over 120,000 clones, about 94% recorded once. Points on this clone: Its antigen is currently unknown.

An approximately 120-subject validation cohort, separate from the 666-subject first cohort, supplied the donors. From germline, CDR1 is SNHLY and CDR2 FYNNEI. The CDR3 consists of 15 residues. Germline trimming cut 4 bases from V and 6 bases from J; bases unmatched to any gene: 7. The sequenced material came from PBMCs. This clonotype was obtained from a man between 18 and 35 years old in good health and CMV-seropositive. The rearrangement joins TRBV2 to TRBJ2-3, with 10 bases lining up with TRBD2. The CDR3 loop is CASSAAGGPPDTQYF. DNA for the CDR3: TGTGCCAGCAGTGCAGCGGGAGGGCCACCCGATACGCAGTATTTT.